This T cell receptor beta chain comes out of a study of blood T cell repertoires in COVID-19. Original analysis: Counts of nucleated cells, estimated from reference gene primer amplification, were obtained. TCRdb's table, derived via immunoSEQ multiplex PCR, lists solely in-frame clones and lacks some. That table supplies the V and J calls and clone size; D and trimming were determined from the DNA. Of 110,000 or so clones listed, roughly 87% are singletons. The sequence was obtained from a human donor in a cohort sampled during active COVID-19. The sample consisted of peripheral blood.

CDR3 in amino acids: CASSADGLLAQYF. The DNA of the CDR3 is TGCGCCAGCAGCGCAGATGGACTTCTGGCCCAGTATTTT. The J gene is TRBJ2-3, the V gene TRBV5-1, with a possible D match to TRBD2 (5 bases). The CDR3 sequence is 13 residues long. The V end was cut by 4 bases, the J end by 12 bases, with 18 bases between. CDR1 and CDR2 (germline): SGHRS, YFSETQ.